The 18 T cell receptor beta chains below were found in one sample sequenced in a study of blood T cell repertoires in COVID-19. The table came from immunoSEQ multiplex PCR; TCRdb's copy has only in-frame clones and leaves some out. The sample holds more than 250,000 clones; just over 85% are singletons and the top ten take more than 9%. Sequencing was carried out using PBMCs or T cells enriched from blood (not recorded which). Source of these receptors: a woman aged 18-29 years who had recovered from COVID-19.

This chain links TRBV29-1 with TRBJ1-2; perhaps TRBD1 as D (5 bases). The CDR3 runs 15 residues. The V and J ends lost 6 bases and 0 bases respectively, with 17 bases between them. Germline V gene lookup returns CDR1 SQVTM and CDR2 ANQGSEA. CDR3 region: CSVRDVGGTNYGYTF. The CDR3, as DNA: TGCAGCGTACGGGACGTGGGAGGGACTAACTATGGCTACACCTTC. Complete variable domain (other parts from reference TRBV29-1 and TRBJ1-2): SAVISQKPSRDICQRGTSLTIQCQVDSQVTMMFWYRQQPGQSLTLIATANQGSEATYESGFVIDKFPISRPNLTFSTLTVSNMSPEDSSIYLCSVRDVGGTNYGYTFGSGTRLTVV.

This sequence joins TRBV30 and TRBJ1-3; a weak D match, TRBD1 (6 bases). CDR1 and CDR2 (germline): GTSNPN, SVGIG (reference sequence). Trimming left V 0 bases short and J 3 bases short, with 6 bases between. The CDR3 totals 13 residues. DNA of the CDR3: TGTGCCTGGAGTGTACAGGGTGGAAACACCATATATTTT. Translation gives CAWSVQGGNTIYF.

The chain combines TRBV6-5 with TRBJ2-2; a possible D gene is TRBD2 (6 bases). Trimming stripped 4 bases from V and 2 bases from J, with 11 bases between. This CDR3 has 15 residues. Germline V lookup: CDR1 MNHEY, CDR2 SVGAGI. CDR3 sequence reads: CASSSGTPNTGELFF. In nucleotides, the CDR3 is TGTGCCAGCAGTTCCGGGACTCCCAACACCGGGGAGCTGTTTTTT.

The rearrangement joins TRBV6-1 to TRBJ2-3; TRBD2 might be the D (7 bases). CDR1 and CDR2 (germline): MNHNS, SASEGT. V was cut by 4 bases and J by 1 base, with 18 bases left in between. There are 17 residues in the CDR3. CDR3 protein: CASSARWGGAGTDTQYF. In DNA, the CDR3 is TGTGCCAGCAGTGCCCGTTGGGGGGGCGCTGGCACAGATACGCAGTATTTT.

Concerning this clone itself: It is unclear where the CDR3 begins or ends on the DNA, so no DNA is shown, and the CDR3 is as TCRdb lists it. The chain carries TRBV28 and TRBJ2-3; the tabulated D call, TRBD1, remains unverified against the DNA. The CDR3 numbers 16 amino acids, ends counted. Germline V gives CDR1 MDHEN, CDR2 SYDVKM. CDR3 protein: CASSTSTRGGTDTQYF.

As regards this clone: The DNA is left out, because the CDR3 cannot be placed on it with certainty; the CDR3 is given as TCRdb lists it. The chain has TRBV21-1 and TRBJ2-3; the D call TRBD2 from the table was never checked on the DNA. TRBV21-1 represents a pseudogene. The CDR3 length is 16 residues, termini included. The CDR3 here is CASSKVVAGGTDTQYF.

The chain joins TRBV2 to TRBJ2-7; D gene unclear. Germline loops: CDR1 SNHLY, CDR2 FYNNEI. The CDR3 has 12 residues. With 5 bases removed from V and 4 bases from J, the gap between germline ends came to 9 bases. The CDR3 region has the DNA TGTGCCAGCAGTTCTGTCAGGTACGAGCAGTACTTC. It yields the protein CASSSVRYEQYF.

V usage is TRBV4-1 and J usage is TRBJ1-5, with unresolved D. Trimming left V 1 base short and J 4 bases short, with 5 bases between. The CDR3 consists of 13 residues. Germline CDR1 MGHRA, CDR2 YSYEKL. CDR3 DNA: TGCGCCAGCAGCCAAGTCGGGAATCAGCCCCAGCATTTT. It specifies CASSQVGNQPQHF.

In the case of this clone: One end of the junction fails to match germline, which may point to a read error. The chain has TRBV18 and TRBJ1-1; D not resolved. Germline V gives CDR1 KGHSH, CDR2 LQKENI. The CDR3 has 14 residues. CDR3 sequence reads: CASSPPVRIDGLTF. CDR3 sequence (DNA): TGTGCCAGCTCACCACCGGTCAGGATCGATGGCTTGACCTTT.

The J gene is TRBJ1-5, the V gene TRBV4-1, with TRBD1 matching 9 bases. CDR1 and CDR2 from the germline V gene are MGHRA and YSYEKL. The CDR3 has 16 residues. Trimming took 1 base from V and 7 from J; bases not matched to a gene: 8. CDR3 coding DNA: TGCGCCAGCAGCCAAGTCATTGGAACAGGGGGCCAGCCCCAGCATTTT. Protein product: CASSQVIGTGGQPQHF.

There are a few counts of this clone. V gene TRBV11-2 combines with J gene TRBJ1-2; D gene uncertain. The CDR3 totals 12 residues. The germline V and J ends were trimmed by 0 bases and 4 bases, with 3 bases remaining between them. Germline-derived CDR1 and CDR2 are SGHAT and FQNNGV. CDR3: CASSLELYGYTF. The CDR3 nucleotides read TGTGCCAGCAGCTTAGAACTCTATGGCTACACCTTC.

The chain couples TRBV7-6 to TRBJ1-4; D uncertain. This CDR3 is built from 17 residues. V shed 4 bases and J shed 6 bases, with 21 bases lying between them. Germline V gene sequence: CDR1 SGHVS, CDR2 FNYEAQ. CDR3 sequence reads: CASSSRASGEGYEKLFF. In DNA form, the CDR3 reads TGTGCCAGCAGCTCGCGAGCTTCCGGGGAAGGCTATGAAAAACTGTTTTTT.

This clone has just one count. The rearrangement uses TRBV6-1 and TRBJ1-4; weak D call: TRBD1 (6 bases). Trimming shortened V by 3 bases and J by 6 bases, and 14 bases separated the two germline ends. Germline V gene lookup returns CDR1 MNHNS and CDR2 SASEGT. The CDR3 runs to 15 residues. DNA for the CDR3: TGTGCCAGCAGTGACCGACAGGCGGTTTATGAAAAACTGTTTTTT. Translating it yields CASSDRQAVYEKLFF.

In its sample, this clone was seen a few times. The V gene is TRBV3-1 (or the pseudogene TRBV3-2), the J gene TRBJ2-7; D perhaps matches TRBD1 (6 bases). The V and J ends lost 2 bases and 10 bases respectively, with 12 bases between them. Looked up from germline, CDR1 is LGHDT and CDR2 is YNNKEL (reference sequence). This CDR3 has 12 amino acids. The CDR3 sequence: CASSQRDIDQYF. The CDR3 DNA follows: TGTGCCAGCAGCCAACGGGACATAGATCAGTACTTC.

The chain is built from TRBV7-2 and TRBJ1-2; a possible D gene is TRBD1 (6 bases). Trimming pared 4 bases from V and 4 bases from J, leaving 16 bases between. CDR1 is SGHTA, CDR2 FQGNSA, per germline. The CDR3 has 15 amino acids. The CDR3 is CASSWTGGGAYGYTF. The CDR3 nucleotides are TGTGCCAGCAGCTGGACTGGGGGGGGCGCCTATGGCTACACCTTC. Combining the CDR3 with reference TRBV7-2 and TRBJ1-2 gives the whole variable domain GAGVSQSPSNKVTEKGKDVELRCDPISGHTALYWYRQSLGQGLEFLIYFQGNSAPDKSGLPSDRFSAERTGGSVSTLTIQRTQQEDSAVYLCASSWTGGGAYGYTFGSGTRLTVV.

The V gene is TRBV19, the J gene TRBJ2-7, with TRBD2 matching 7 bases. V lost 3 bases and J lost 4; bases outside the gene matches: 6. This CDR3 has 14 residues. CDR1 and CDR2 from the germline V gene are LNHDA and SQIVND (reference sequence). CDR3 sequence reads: CASSISAGWYEQYF. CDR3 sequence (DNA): TGTGCCAGTAGTATCTCAGCGGGATGGTACGAGCAGTACTTC. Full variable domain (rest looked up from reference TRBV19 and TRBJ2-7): DGGITQSPKYLFRKEGQNVTLSCEQNLNHDAMYWYRQDPGQGLRLIYYSQIVNDFQKGDIAEGYSVSREKKESFPLTVTSAQKNPTAFYLCASSISAGWYEQYFGPGTRLTVT.

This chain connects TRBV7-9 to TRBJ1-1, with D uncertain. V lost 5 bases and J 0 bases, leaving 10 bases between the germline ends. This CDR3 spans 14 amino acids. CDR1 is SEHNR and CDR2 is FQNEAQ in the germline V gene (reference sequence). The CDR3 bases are TGTGCCAGCAGCCCCGGGAGCTTGAACACTGAAGCTTTCTTT. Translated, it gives CASSPGSLNTEAFF.

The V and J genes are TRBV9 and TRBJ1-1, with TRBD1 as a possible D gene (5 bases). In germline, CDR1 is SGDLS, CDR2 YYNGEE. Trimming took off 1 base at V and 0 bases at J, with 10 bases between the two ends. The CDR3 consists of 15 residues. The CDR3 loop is CASSVIGVMNTEAFF. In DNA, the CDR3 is TGTGCCAGCAGCGTAATAGGGGTCATGAACACTGAAGCTTTCTTT.